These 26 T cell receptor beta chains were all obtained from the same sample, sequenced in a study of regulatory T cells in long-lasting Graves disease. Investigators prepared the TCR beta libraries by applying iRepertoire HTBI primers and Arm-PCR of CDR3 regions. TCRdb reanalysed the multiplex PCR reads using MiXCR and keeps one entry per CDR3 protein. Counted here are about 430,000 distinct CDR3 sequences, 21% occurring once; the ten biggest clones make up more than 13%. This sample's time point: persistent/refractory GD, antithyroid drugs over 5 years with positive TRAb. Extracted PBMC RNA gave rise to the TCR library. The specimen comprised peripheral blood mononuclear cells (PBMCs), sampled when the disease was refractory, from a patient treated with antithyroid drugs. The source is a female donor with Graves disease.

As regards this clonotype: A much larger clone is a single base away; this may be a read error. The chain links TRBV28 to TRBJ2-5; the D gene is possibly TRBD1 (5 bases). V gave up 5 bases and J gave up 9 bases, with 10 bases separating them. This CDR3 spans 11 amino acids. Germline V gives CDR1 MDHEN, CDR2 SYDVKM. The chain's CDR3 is CASSIKGAQYF. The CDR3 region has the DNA TGTGCCAGCAGTATAAAAGGGGCCCAGTACTTC.

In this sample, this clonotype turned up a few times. Here the CDR3 DNA reads TGTGCCACCAGCAGAGGCCCCCGGGGAGCGGGAGAGGGGGAGCAGTACTTC. Translation: CATSRGPRGAGEGEQYF. The rearrangement links TRBV15 to TRBJ2-7; 8 nucleotides align to TRBD2. The CDR3 runs 17 residues. Germline loops: CDR1 LNHNV, CDR2 YYDKDF (reference sequence). V dropped 1 base and J dropped 7; count of bases not matched to a gene: 15.

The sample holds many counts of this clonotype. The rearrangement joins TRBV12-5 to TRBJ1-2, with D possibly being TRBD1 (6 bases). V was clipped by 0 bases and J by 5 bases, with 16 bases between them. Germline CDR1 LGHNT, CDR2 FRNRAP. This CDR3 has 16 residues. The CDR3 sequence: CASGLVTDRKAYGYTF. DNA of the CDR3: TGTGCTAGTGGTTTGGTGACCGACAGGAAAGCATATGGCTACACCTTC.

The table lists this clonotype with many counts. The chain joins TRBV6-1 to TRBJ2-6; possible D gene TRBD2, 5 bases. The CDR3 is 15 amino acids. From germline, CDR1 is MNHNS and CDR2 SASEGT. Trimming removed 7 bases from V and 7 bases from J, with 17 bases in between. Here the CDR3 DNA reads TGTGCCAGCATTGGAGGACCGCCGCGAGCCAACGTCCTGACTTTC. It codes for CASIGGPPRANVLTF.

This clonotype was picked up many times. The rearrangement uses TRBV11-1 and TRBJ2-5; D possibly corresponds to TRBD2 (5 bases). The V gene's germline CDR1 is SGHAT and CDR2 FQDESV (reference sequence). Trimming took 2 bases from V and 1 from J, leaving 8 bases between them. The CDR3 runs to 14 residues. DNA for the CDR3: TGTGCCAGCAGCTTATCGGGGAGCCAAGAGACCCAGTACTTC. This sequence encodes CASSLSGSQETQYF.

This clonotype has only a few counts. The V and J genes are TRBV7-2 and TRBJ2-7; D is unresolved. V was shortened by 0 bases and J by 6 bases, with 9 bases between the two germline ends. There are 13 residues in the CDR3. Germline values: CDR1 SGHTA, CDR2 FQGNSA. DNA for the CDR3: TGTGCCAGCAGCTTAGCGGTTCCCGTCGAGCAGTACTTC. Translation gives CASSLAVPVEQYF.

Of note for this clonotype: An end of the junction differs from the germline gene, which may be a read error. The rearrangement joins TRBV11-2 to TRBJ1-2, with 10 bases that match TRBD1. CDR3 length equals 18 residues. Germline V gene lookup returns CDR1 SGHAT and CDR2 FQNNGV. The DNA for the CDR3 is TGTGCCAGCAGCTTAGGACCGGGACAGGGGACCACTAACTATGGCCACACCTTC. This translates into CASSLGPGQGTTNYGHTF.

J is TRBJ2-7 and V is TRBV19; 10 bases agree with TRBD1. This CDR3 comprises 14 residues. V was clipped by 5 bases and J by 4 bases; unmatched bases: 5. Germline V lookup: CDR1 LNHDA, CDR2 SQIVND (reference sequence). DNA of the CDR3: TGTGCCAGTAGTCGAGACAGGGGGCAATACGAGCAGTACTTC. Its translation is CASSRDRGQYEQYF. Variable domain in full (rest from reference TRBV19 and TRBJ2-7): DGGITQSPKYLFRKEGQNVTLSCEQNLNHDAMYWYRQDPGQGLRLIYYSQIVNDFQKGDIAEGYSVSREKKESFPLTVTSAQKNPTAFYLCASSRDRGQYEQYFGPGTRLTVT.

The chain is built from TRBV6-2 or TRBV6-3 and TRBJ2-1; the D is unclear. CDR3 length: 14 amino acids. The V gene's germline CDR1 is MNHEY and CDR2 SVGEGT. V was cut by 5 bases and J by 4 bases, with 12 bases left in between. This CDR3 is CASSESGPYNEQFF. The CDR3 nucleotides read TGTGCCAGCAGTGAATCTGGGCCTTACAATGAGCAGTTCTTC.

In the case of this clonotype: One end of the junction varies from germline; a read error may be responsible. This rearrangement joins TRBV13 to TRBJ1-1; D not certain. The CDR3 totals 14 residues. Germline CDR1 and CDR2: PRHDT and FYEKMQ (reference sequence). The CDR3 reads CASSVGIPNTEAFF. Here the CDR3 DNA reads TGTGCCAGCAGCGTAGGTATCCCTAACACTGAAGCTTTCTTT. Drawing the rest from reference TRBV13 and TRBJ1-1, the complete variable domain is AAGVIQSPRHLIKEKRETATLKCYPIPRHDTVYWYQQGPGQDPQFLISFYEKMQSDKGSIPDRFSAQQFSDYHSELNMSSLELGDSALYFCASSVGIPNTEAFFGQGTRLTVV.

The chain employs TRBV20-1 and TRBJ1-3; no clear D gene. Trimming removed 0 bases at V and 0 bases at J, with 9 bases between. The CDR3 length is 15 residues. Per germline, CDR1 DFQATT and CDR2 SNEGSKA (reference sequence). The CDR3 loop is CSARESAVSGNTIYF. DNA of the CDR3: TGCAGTGCTAGAGAAAGTGCTGTCTCTGGAAACACCATATATTTT.

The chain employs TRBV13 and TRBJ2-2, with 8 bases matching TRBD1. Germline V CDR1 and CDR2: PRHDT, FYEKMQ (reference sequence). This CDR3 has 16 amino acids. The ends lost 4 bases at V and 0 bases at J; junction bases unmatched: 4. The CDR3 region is CASSSRDRTNTGELFF. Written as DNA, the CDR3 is TGTGCCAGCAGCTCGAGGGACAGGACGAACACCGGGGAGCTGTTTTTT.

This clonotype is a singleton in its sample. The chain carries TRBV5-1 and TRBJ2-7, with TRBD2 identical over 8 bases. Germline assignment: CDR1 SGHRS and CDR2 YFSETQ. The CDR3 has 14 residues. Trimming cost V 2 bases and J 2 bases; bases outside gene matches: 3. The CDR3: CASSFGTSTYEQYF. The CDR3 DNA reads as TGCGCCAGCAGCTTCGGGACTAGTACCTACGAGCAGTACTTC.

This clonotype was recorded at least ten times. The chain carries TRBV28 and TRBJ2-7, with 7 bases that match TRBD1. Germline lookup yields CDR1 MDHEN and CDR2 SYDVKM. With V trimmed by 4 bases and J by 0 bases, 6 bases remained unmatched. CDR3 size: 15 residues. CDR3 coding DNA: TGTGCCAGCAGTTCGGGACAGATAAGCTCCTACGAGCAGTACTTC. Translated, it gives CASSSGQISSYEQYF.

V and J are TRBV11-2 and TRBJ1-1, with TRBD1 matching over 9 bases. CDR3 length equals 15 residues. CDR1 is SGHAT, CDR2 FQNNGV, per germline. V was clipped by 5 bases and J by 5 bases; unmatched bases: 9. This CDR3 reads CASSMGQGGVTEAFF. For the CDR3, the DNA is TGTGCCAGCAGCATGGGACAGGGAGGGGTGACTGAAGCTTTCTTT. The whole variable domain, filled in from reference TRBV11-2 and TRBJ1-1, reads EAGVAQSPRYKIIEKRQSVAFWCNPISGHATLYWYQQILGQGPKLLIQFQNNGVVDDSQLPKDRFSAERLKGVDSTLKIQPAKLEDSAVYLCASSMGQGGVTEAFFGQGTRLTVV.

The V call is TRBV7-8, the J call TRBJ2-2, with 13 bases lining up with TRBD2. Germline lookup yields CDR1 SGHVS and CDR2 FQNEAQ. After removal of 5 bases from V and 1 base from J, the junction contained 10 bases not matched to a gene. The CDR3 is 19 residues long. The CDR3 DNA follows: TGTGCCAGCAGCCCCTGGGGACTAGCGGGAATACTGAACACCGGGGAGCTGTTTTTT. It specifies CASSPWGLAGILNTGELFF.

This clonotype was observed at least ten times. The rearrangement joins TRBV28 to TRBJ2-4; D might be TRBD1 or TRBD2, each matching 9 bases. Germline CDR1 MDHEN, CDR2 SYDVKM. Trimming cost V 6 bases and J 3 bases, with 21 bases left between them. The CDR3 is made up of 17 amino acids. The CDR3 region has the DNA TGTGCCAGCAGGCGGGGGGGGACAGGGTTTATCAAAAACATTCAGTACTTC. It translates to CASRRGGTGFIKNIQYF.

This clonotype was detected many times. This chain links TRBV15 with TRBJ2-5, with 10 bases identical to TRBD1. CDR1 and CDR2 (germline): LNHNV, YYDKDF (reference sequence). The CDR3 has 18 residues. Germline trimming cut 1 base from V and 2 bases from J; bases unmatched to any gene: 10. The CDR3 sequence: CATSRVGIGTGVQETQYF. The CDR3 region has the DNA TGTGCCACCAGCAGAGTGGGGATCGGGACAGGGGTACAAGAGACCCAGTACTTC.

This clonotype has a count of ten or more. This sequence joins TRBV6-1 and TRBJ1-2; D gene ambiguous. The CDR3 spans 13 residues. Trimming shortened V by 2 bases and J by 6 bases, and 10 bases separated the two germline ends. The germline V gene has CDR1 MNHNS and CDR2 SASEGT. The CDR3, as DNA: TGTGCCAGCAGTGAAACACCCGTTCATGGCTACACCTTC. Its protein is CASSETPVHGYTF.

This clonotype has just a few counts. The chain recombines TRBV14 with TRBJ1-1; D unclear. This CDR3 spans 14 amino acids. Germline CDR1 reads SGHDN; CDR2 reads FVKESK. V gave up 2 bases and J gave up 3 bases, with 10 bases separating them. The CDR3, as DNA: TGTGCCAGCAGCCAAATCTTTGATTACACTGAAGCTTTCTTT. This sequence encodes CASSQIFDYTEAFF.

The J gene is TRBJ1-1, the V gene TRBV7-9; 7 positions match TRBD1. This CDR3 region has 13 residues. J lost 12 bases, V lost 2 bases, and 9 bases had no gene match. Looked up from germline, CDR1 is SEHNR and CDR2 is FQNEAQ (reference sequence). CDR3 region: CASSLYGQGDTFF. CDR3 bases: TGTGCCAGCAGCTTATACGGGCAGGGGGATACTTTCTTT.

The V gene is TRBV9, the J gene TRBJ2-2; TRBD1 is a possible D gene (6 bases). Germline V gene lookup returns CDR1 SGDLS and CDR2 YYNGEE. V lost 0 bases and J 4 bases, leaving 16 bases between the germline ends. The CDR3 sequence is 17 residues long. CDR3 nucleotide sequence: TGTGCCAGCAGCGTAGCCCCGGGACACCCGGGCACCGGGGAGCTGTTTTTT. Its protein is CASSVAPGHPGTGELFF.

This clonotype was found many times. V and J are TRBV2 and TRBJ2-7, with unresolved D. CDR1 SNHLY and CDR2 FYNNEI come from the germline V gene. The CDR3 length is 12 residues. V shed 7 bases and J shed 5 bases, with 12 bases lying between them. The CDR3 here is CASKTSGHEQYF. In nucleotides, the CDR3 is TGTGCCAGCAAGACCTCCGGGCACGAGCAGTACTTC.

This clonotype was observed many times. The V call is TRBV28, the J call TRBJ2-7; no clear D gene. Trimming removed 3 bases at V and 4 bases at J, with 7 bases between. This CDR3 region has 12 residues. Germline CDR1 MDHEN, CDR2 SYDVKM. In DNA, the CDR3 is TGTGCCAGCAGTTTGGAGTGGTACGAGCAGTACTTC. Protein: CASSLEWYEQYF. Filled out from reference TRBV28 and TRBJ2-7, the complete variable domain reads DVKVTQSSRYLVKRTGEKVFLECVQDMDHENMFWYRQDPGLGLRLIYFSYDVKMKEKGDIPEGYSVSREKKERFSLILESASTNQTSMYLCASSLEWYEQYFGPGTRLTVT.

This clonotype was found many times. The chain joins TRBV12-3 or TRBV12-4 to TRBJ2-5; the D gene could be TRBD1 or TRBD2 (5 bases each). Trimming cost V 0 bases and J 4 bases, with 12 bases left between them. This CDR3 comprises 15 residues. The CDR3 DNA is TGTGCCAGCAGTTTAGCGCTAAGAGGGGCAGAGACCCAGTACTTC. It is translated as CASSLALRGAETQYF.

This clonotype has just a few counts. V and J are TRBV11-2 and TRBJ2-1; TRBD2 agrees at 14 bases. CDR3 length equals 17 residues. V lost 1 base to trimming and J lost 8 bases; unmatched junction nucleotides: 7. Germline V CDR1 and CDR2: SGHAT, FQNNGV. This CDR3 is CASSLALGTSGRYEQFF. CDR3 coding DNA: TGTGCCAGCAGCTTAGCCCTTGGGACTAGCGGGAGATATGAGCAGTTCTTC.